The 4 T cell receptor beta chains presented below share a single source sample, sequenced in a study of blood T cell dynamics during melanoma immunotherapy. Time point here: week 3, after first cycle of checkpoint inhibitor. Repertoires were generated with immunoSEQ multiplex PCR, while TCRdb's copy carries only in-frame clones and drops some. The table shows approximately 10,000 clones, with 80% to 90% occurring only once. The sample was blood, taken from a patient treated with checkpoint blockade. The receptors come from a human donor with melanoma.

The V and J genes are TRBV28 and TRBJ1-3, with 7 bases fitting TRBD1. The CDR3 is 14 amino acids. Germline CDR1 MDHEN, CDR2 SYDVKM. V lost 3 bases and J lost 3; bases outside the gene matches: 2. The CDR3 sequence: CASSFQGVGNTIYF. The CDR3 bases are TGTGCCAGCAGTTTCCAGGGGGTTGGAAACACCATATATTTT.

The CDR3 DNA reads TGCGCCAGCAGCTTCGGGGACAGTAATGAAAAACTGTTTTTT. As protein: CASSFGDSNEKLFF. V gene TRBV5-1 combines with J gene TRBJ1-4, with 7 bases that match TRBD1. Trimming took 2 bases from V and 4 from J; bases not matched to a gene: 2. CDR1 and CDR2 (germline): SGHRS, YFSETQ. This CDR3 comprises 14 residues.

The rearrangement links TRBV11-2 to TRBJ2-7; D is tentatively TRBD1 or TRBD2 (5 bases each). V shed 5 bases and J shed 2 bases, with 16 bases lying between them. The germline CDR1 and CDR2 sequences are SGHAT and FQNNGV. This CDR3 region has 15 residues. The CDR3 DNA reads as TGTGCCAGCAGCCGCCCCCGGGACGGTACCTACGAGCAGTACTTC. This codes for CASSRPRDGTYEQYF. The entire variable domain, with the rest obtained from reference TRBV11-2 and TRBJ2-7, is as follows: EAGVAQSPRYKIIEKRQSVAFWCNPISGHATLYWYQQILGQGPKLLIQFQNNGVVDDSQLPKDRFSAERLKGVDSTLKIQPAKLEDSAVYLCASSRPRDGTYEQYFGPGTRLTVT.

The rearrangement joins TRBV6-1 to TRBJ2-3; D gene uncertain. CDR3 size: 16 residues. Looked up from germline, CDR1 is MNHNS and CDR2 is SASEGT. Trimming pared 3 bases from V and 2 bases from J, leaving 15 bases between. The CDR3 DNA sequence: TGTGCCAGCAGTGAGGGGTATAGGTCTCTCACAGATACGCAGTATTTT. It is translated as CASSEGYRSLTDTQYF.